The 20 T cell receptor beta chains presented below share a single source sample, sequenced in a study of lymphopenia after photon versus proton radiotherapy. TCRdb keeps only in-frame clones here, not all; method: immunoSEQ multiplex PCR. The data hold around 30,000 clones, with approximately 89% observed a single time. The sample here was peripheral blood, taken from a patient treated with proton-based radiotherapy. The receptors were sampled from a woman aged 70-85 years with pancreatic cancer. Some clones in this sample may be carry-over from other donors' samples.

This clone was observed a single time. This chain uses TRBV5-5 with TRBJ1-1; D gene unclear. This CDR3 is built from 16 residues. CDR1 is SGHKS, CDR2 YYEKEE, per germline (reference sequence). V lost 0 bases and J lost 0, with 12 bases in between. The CDR3 DNA sequence: TGTGCCAGCAGCTTGGCGAAACAACGGATGAACACTGAAGCTTTCTTT. Its protein product is CASSLAKQRMNTEAFF.

V gene TRBV5-6 combines with J gene TRBJ2-3; TRBD2 agrees at 8 bases. Trimming took 0 bases from V and 2 from J; bases not matched to a gene: 5. CDR1 and CDR2 from the germline V gene are SGHDT and YYEEEE. This CDR3 is built from 16 residues. The CDR3, as DNA: TGTGCCAGCAGCTTGGGATTAGCGGGAACCACAGATACGCAGTATTTT. It specifies CASSLGLAGTTDTQYF. Full variable domain (remainder filled in from reference TRBV5-6 and TRBJ2-3): DAGVTQSPTHLIKTRGQQVTLRCSPKSGHDTVSWYQQALGQGPQFIFQYYEEEERQRGNFPDRFSGHQFPNYSSELNVNALLLGDSALYLCASSLGLAGTTDTQYFGPGTRLTVL.

The V and J genes are TRBV9 and TRBJ1-6, with D uncertain. V was pared by 0 bases and J by 9 bases, with 7 bases between. The CDR3 length is 13 residues. CDR1 is SGDLS and CDR2 is YYNGEE in the germline V gene. CDR3 amino acids: CASSVGGVSPLHF. The DNA for the CDR3 is TGTGCCAGCAGCGTAGGTGGGGTTTCACCCCTCCACTTT.

This clone was seen a few times. This chain connects TRBV5-4 to TRBJ2-7; 7 positions match TRBD1. This CDR3 spans 15 amino acids. The germline gives CDR1 SGHNT, CDR2 YYREEE (reference sequence). V lost 4 bases and J lost 6; bases outside the gene matches: 13. The CDR3 DNA follows: TGTGCCAGCAGCAAAATGACAGGGCTACGGTTCGAGCAGTACTTC. It translates to CASSKMTGLRFEQYF.

The chain carries TRBV7-8 and TRBJ1-2, with D unclear. This CDR3 has 14 residues. Germline loops: CDR1 SGHVS, CDR2 FQNEAQ. V was trimmed by 6 bases and J by 3 bases, leaving 14 bases between them. CDR3 amino acids: CASRLDEQDYGYTF. The CDR3 DNA reads as TGTGCCAGCAGACTGGATGAGCAAGACTATGGCTACACCTTC.

V usage is TRBV28 and J usage is TRBJ1-3; maybe TRBD1 (5 bases). Trimming stripped 4 bases from V and 0 bases from J, with 16 bases between. Germline V gene lookup returns CDR1 MDHEN and CDR2 SYDVKM. CDR3 length equals 17 residues. DNA for the CDR3: TGTGCCAGCAGTTGGGGGGATAGGGCCGTCTCTGGAAACACCATATATTTT. Translating gives CASSWGDRAVSGNTIYF.

The chain carries TRBV25-1 and TRBJ2-3, with 8 bases lining up with TRBD2. CDR3 length: 15 amino acids. Germline V gene sequence: CDR1 MGHDK, CDR2 SYGVNS. Trimming removed 5 bases from V and 2 bases from J; junction bases left unmatched: 6. The CDR3 sequence: CASSPSGQYTDTQYF. As DNA, the CDR3 is TGTGCCAGCAGTCCTAGCGGGCAATACACAGATACGCAGTATTTT.

The chain combines TRBV30 with TRBJ2-7; maybe TRBD1 (6 bases). The V gene's germline CDR1 is GTSNPN and CDR2 SVGIG (reference sequence). CDR3 length: 13 amino acids. V lost 1 base and J 5 bases, leaving 12 bases between the germline ends. CDR3 region: CAWSGGQSHEQYF. The CDR3 DNA follows: TGTGCCTGGAGTGGGGGACAAAGCCACGAGCAGTACTTC.

The chain uses TRBV5-6 and TRBJ2-7, with 12 bases aligning to TRBD1. The CDR3 runs to 15 residues. J gave up 5 bases and V 0 bases, and 3 bases lay outside the gene matches. The germline gives CDR1 SGHDT, CDR2 YYEEEE. The CDR3 bases are TGTGCCAGCAGCTTGGGGGGACAGGGGGCTAACGAGCAGTACTTC. As protein: CASSLGGQGANEQYF.

This chain joins TRBV28 and TRBJ2-1; D is perhaps TRBD2 (6 bases). CDR3 length: 15 residues. Germline CDR1 and CDR2: MDHEN and SYDVKM. Trimming shortened V by 6 bases and J by 5 bases, and 17 bases separated the two germline ends. The CDR3 loop is CASSRPGLANNEQFF. The CDR3 coding sequence is TGTGCCAGCAGCCGCCCGGGACTGGCTAACAATGAGCAGTTCTTC.

This chain joins TRBV5-1 and TRBJ1-1; D is unresolved. This CDR3 region has 13 residues. The V gene lost 0 bases and the J gene lost 5 bases, with 8 bases spanning the gap. Per germline, CDR1 SGHRS and CDR2 YFSETQ. The CDR3 region has the DNA TGCGCCAGCAGCTTGGATGGGTCTACTGAAGCTTTCTTT. This codes for CASSLDGSTEAFF. The full variable domain, with the rest looked up from reference TRBV5-1 and TRBJ1-1, is KAGVTQTPRYLIKTRGQQVTLSCSPISGHRSVSWYQQTPGQGLQFLFEYFSETQRNKGNFPGRFSGRQFSNSRSEMNVSTLELGDSALYLCASSLDGSTEAFFGQGTRLTVV.

This clone was detected once. The chain carries TRBV15 and TRBJ2-3; 7 nucleotides align to TRBD1. The CDR3 contains 19 residues. Germline V gives CDR1 LNHNV, CDR2 YYDKDF (reference sequence). V dropped 1 base and J dropped 2; count of bases not matched to a gene: 15. This chain's CDR3 is CATSRATLLQGPDTDTQYF. Here the CDR3 DNA reads TGTGCCACCAGCAGAGCAACCCTCCTACAGGGGCCCGACACAGATACGCAGTATTTT.

The sample holds one count of this clone. The V call is TRBV18, the J call TRBJ2-1; 8 positions match TRBD1. Germline CDR1 KGHSH, CDR2 LQKENI. V gave up 0 bases and J gave up 4 bases; unmatched junction bases: 5. The CDR3 is 16 residues long. The CDR3 region is CASSPPTGQAYNEQFF. The CDR3 DNA sequence: TGTGCCAGCTCACCACCGACGGGACAGGCTTACAATGAGCAGTTCTTC.

The chain links TRBV7-2 to TRBJ2-5; 7 bases map to TRBD2. In germline, CDR1 is SGHTA, CDR2 FQGNSA. The CDR3 runs 15 residues. Trimming cost V 2 bases and J 5 bases; bases outside gene matches: 8. CDR3 sequence reads: CASSLSGRGDETQYF. The CDR3 region has the DNA TGTGCCAGCAGCTTAAGTGGGAGGGGAGACGAGACCCAGTACTTC.

The chain carries TRBV4-1 and TRBJ2-7; 8 bases are a match to TRBD2. The CDR3 extends over 15 amino acids. The J segment lost 4 bases and the V segment lost 1 base, leaving 6 bases of the junction unmatched. Per germline, CDR1 MGHRA and CDR2 YSYEKL. The CDR3 DNA is TGCGCCAGCAGCCAAGCCACTAGCGGCGTATACGAGCAGTACTTC. The encoded protein is CASSQATSGVYEQYF.

V gene TRBV10-3 combines with J gene TRBJ2-3, with D possibly TRBD2 on 5 matching bases. CDR1 is ENHRY, CDR2 SYGVKD, per germline. The CDR3 is 16 amino acids. Trimming shortened V by 2 bases and J by 3 bases, and 15 bases separated the two germline ends. CDR3 DNA: TGTGCCATCAGTGAGGGCCGTCTAGCACCTACAGATACGCAGTATTTT. It specifies CAISEGRLAPTDTQYF.

The V and J genes are TRBV7-2 and TRBJ2-3, with TRBD2 identical over 9 bases. V lost 1 base, J lost 5 bases, and 4 bases stayed unmatched. The CDR3 spans 15 residues. Germline CDR1 is SGHTA and CDR2 is FQGNSA. The DNA of the CDR3 is TGTGCCAGCAGCTTAGTAGCGGGAGTTCTAGATACGCAGTATTTT. Translating gives CASSLVAGVLDTQYF.

The V call is TRBV19, the J call TRBJ1-3, with unresolved D. Germline CDR1 and CDR2: LNHDA and SQIVND (reference sequence). Trimming cost V 5 bases and J 0 bases, with 11 bases left between them. The CDR3 has 15 residues. The CDR3 nucleotides are TGTGCCAGTAGTCGGACGGTAGACTCTGGAAACACCATATATTTT. The encoded protein is CASSRTVDSGNTIYF.

This chain uses TRBV14 with TRBJ2-5; D possibly matches TRBD1 or TRBD2 (5 bases each). With 3 bases removed from V and 4 bases from J, the gap between germline ends came to 15 bases. CDR3 length: 15 amino acids. The germline CDR1 and CDR2 sequences are SGHDN and FVKESK. In DNA form, the CDR3 reads TGTGCCAGCAGCCAGGGACCGCTAGGAACAGAGACCCAGTACTTC. This sequence encodes CASSQGPLGTETQYF.

This rearrangement joins TRBV28 to TRBJ1-2; TRBD1 agrees at 7 bases. CDR1 MDHEN and CDR2 SYDVKM come from the germline V gene. Trimming removed 6 bases from V and 8 bases from J; junction bases left unmatched: 12. CDR3 length equals 14 residues. The CDR3 is CASSTTDRLRGYTF. As DNA, the CDR3 is TGTGCCAGCAGCACTACGGACAGGCTTAGGGGCTACACCTTC.